Detailed here is one T cell receptor beta chain. What it binds is not known. This specimen comes from a study of memory CD4+ T cells and cytomegalovirus serostatus. Whole-study context: Donors were healthy Belgian adults, under ten CMV seropositive and 20 to 25 seronegative. General study findings and limits: The CMV-associated TCR signature appears largely within the CD4+ memory repertoire. Each of some 67 CMV-associated TCRbeta sequences occurred in one to five individuals.

The method was immunoSEQ multiplex PCR; TCRdb's version includes in-frame clones alone and lacks a portion of them. The data hold roughly 39,000 clones, with around 79% observed a single time. This CDR3 comprises 17 residues. The J segment lost 5 bases and the V segment lost 0 bases, leaving 13 bases of the junction unmatched. Per germline, CDR1 MNHEY and CDR2 SMNVEV (reference sequence). Single viable CD3+CD4+CD8-CD45RO+ cells were sorted as the memory CD4+ T cells. CMV serostatus came from serum IgG against pp150, pp28, p38, p52. The chain has TRBV27 and TRBJ2-7, with 7 bases fitting TRBD1. Source material: memory CD4+ T cells from blood. The TCR sequence derives from an adult in good health and CMV-seronegative. CDR3 in DNA: TGTGCCAGCAGTTTATCGGTCCGAACAGGGGCCCATGACGAGCAGTACTTC. Protein product: CASSLSVRTGAHDEQYF.